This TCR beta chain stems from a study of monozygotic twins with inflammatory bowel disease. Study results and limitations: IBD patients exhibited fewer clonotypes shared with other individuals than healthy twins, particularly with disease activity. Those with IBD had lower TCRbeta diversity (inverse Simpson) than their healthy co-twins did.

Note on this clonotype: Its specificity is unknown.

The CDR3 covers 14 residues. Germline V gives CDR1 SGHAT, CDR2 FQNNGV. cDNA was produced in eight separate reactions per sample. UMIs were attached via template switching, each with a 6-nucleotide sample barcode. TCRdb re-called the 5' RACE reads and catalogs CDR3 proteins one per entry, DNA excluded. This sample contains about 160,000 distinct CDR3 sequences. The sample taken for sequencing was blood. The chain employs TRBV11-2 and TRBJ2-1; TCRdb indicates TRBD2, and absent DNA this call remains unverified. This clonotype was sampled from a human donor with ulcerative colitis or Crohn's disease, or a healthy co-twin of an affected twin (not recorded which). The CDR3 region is CASSSPRGGQIRFF.